One T cell receptor (beta chain) is described in this entry. These data originate in a study of technical replicates of blood from a handful of donors. Clones were read by immunoSEQ multiplex PCR, and TCRdb kept only the in-frame ones, dropping some. The sample yields tens of thousands of clones, 93% seen once. After removal of 6 bases from V and 3 bases from J, the junction contained 7 bases not matched to a gene. The CDR3 spans 15 residues. CDR1 and CDR2 from the germline V gene are MNHEY and SMNVEV (reference sequence). Sequenced sample: T cells isolated from PBMCs. This rearrangement joins TRBV27 to TRBJ2-7, with 11 bases aligning to TRBD2. The sequence was collected from a human donor in good health. The CDR3: CASRPWTSGFYEQYF. CDR3 DNA sequence: TGTGCCAGCAGGCCCTGGACTAGCGGGTTCTACGAGCAGTACTTC.